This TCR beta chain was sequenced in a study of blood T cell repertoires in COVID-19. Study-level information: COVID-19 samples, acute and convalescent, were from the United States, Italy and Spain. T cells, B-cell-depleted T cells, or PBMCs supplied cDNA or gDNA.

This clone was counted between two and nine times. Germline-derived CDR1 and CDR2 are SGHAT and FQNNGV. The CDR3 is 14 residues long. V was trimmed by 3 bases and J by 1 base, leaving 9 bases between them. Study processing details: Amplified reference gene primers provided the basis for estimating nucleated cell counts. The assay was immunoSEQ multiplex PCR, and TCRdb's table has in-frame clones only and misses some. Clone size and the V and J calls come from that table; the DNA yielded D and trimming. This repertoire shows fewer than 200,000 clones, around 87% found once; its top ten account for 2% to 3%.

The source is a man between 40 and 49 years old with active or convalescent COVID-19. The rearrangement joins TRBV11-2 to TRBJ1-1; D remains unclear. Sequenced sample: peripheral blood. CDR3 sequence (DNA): TGTGCCAGCAGCTTGCACAGCAAGAACACTGAAGCTTTCTTT. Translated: CASSLHSKNTEAFF.